Sequencing of this TCR beta chain was carried out in a study of cytomegalovirus exposure and HLA in healthy donors. A note on this clone: Its antigen is unknown.

Overall study results and limits: Cytomegalovirus association was assigned to about 180 TCR beta chains. Rarity marked most TCR sequences, yet some public TCRs occurred in many donors. In a later analysis, compared with equally common non-associated chains, HLA-associated beta chains were more expanded.

The ends were cut back, 5 bases at V and 2 bases at J, with 6 bases in the middle. CDR3 size: 11 residues. CDR1 is DFQATT and CDR2 is SNEGSKA in the germline V gene (reference sequence). Use of 60 Vbeta and 13 Jbeta primers characterized the PCR. This table comes from immunoSEQ multiplex PCR, and its TCRdb copy is limited to in-frame clones, with some not included. The table lists 85,000 to 100,000 clones, roughly 80% of them singletons. The V call is TRBV20-1, the J call TRBJ2-5; D is possibly TRBD1 (6 bases). The sequencing input was PBMCs. This TCR was sampled from a man aged 35-49 years in good health and CMV-seropositive. CDR3 residues: CSAGTQETQYF. The CDR3 nucleotides read TGCAGTGCTGGGACACAAGAGACCCAGTACTTC.